This is a list of T cell receptor beta chains from one sample in a study of blood T cell repertoires in COVID-19. The protocol was immunoSEQ multiplex PCR, while the TCRdb copy is restricted to in-frame clones and leaves out a portion. The table shows 20,000 or so clones, with about 89% occurring only once. Source material: peripheral blood. Receptor source: a human donor in a cohort sampled during active COVID-19. CDR3s include the opening cysteine and the closing phenylalanine or tryptophan. The D gene is left open where the match is weak. Rows give clone size only sometimes, using once, few, many, or a class for an expanded clone.

>TRBJ2-1|TRBD2|once|TRBV4-2
TGTGCCAGCAGCCAAGGAACCGCGGGACTAGGGGCCCTCAATGAGCAGTTCTTC
CASSQGTAGLGALNEQFF
>TRBJ2-1|TRBD2|few|TRBV4-2
TGTGCCAGCAGCCAAGAGACCTTTTTGACTAGCGGGAGGGACACCTACAATGAGCAGTTCTTC
CASSQETFLTSGRDTYNEQFF
>TRBJ2-3|-|-|TRBV28
TGTGCCAGCGGGAGTAGGGCAGATACGCAGTATTTT
CASGSRADTQYF
>TRBJ1-5|-|-|TRBV28
TGTGCCAGCAGTTTATGGGGGGGACGGCCCGGGCAGCCCCAGCATTTT
CASSLWGGRPGQPQHF
>TRBJ2-3|-|-|TRBV5-5
TGTGCCAGCAGCTTGACAGGAACTAGCACAGATACGCAGTATTTT
CASSLTGTSTDTQYF
>TRBJ2-1|TRBD1|-|TRBV24-1
TGTGCCACCAGTGACACGGGACAGGGGACGAATGAGCAGTTCTTC
CATSDTGQGTNEQFF
>TRBJ2-1|-|-|TRBV4-2
TGTGCCAGCAGCCAATCCGCGGTAGCGGTGAATGAGCAGTTCTTC
CASSQSAVAVNEQFF
>TRBJ2-2|-|-|TRBV7-6
TGTGCCAGCAGCTTCCCCACCAGACAGCACGCGAACACCGGGGAGCTGTTTTTT
CASSFPTRQHANTGELFF
>TRBJ1-1|TRBD1|-|TRBV11-2
TGTGCCAGCAGCAACCAATGGGGGACAGTTAACACTGAAGCTTTCTTT
CASSNQWGTVNTEAFF
>TRBJ1-1|-|-|TRBV12-3/TRBV12-4
TGTGCCAGCAGTTTAAGGAGGAACACTGAAGCTTTCTTT
CASSLRRNTEAFF
>TRBJ1-5|-|-|TRBV6-6
TGTGCCAGCAGTTTAGACAGGCCCAATCAGCCCCAGCATTTT
CASSLDRPNQPQHF
>TRBJ2-1|TRBD1|-|TRBV5-6
TGTGCCAGCAGCCCCGGACAGGGATCCTACAATGAGCAGTTCTTC
CASSPGQGSYNEQFF
>TRBJ1-2|-|few|TRBV18
TGTGCCAGCTCACCTCAGGGAGGAGGCTACACCTTC
CASSPQGGGYTF
>TRBJ2-6|TRBD1|-|TRBV10-3
TGTGCCATCAGGTCGACAGGGGCCTCCACTGGGGCCAACGTCCTGACTTTC
CAIRSTGASTGANVLTF
>TRBJ2-7|TRBD2|-|TRBV10-2
TGCGCCAGCAGCTCGACTAGCGGGAGCGTCGAGCAGTACTTC
CASSSTSGSVEQYF
>TRBJ2-1|TRBD2|-|TRBV5-1
TGCGCCAGCAGCCCGGTAATACTAGCGGGAGTAGGGAATGAGCAGTTCTTC
CASSPVILAGVGNEQFF
>TRBJ2-1|-|-|TRBV11-3
TGTGCCAGCAGCTTAACGGGGAATGAGCAGTTCTTC
CASSLTGNEQFF
>TRBJ2-2|-|-|TRBV10-1
TGCGCCAGCAGCGACAGCGGGGAGCTGTTTTTT
CASSDSGELFF
>TRBJ2-7|-|-|TRBV12-3/TRBV12-4
TGTGCCAGCAGTCTAGTTAGCTCCTACGAGCAGTACTTC
CASSLVSSYEQYF
>TRBJ2-1|-|-|TRBV7-3
TGTGCCAGCAGCTTATTGGGGGCCCTATCCTACAATGAGCAGTTCTTC
CASSLLGALSYNEQFF
>TRBJ2-5|-|-|TRBV18
TGTGCCAGCTCACCACCAGCAGGGGAAGAGACCCAGTACTTC
CASSPPAGEETQYF
>TRBJ1-5|-|-|TRBV2
TGTGCCAGCAGTGAAGGCTCCGGTCAGCCCCAGCATTTT
CASSEGSGQPQHF
>TRBJ1-2|-|-|TRBV5-1
TGCGCCAGCAGCTTGGGGGCCGAAGTATCGTGGGGCTACACCTTC
CASSLGAEVSWGYTF
>TRBJ1-1|TRBD1|-|TRBV5-8
TGTGCCAGCAGCGCGGGGACAGGGAACACTGAAGCTTTCTTT
CASSAGTGNTEAFF
>TRBJ1-2|-|-|TRBV28
TGTGCCAGCAGTCCCCGTCGGGAAGCCTATGGCTACACCTTC
CASSPRREAYGYTF
>TRBJ1-5|TRBD1|-|TRBV10-3
TGTGCCATCAGTTCGGGACAGGGGGCCCAGCCCCAGCATTTT
CAISSGQGAQPQHF
>TRBJ2-2|-|-|TRBV28
TGTGCCAGCAATGGCGGGACCTACACCACCCCGTATTACACCGGGGAGCTGTTTTTT
CASNGGTYTTPYYTGELFF
>TRBJ2-7|-|-|TRBV11-2
TGTGCCAGCAGCTTAGGCGGGAAATTGGACGAGCAGTACTTC
CASSLGGKLDEQYF
>TRBJ2-5|TRBD2|-|TRBV18
TGTGCCAGCTCACCACGGACTAGCGGGGAAGAGACCCAGTACTTC
CASSPRTSGEETQYF